These 28 T cell receptor beta chains originate from one sample sequenced in a study of blood T cell repertoires in COVID-19. Clones were sequenced by immunoSEQ multiplex PCR, and TCRdb holds only the in-frame ones, with some missing. The data hold 400,000 to 450,000 clones, with about nine tenths observed a single time. Sequenced input: peripheral blood. The source of these receptors is a woman aged 25-40 years with active or convalescent COVID-19.

This chain joins TRBV28 and TRBJ2-5; perhaps TRBD2 as D (6 bases). The CDR3 consists of 15 residues. The germline V gene has CDR1 MDHEN and CDR2 SYDVKM. V lost 4 bases, J lost 6 bases, and 18 bases lay in between. CDR3 sequence reads: CASSSEWGERQTQYF. The DNA for the CDR3 is TGTGCCAGCAGTTCGGAATGGGGGGAAAGACAGACCCAGTACTTC.

This clone turned up a few times. The V call is TRBV6-5, the J call TRBJ1-5, with TRBD1 as a possible D gene (5 bases). With 7 bases removed from V and 0 bases from J, the gap between germline ends came to 10 bases. Germline assignment: CDR1 MNHEY and CDR2 SVGAGI. The CDR3 spans 14 residues. This chain's CDR3 is CASIGTGSNQPQHF. CDR3 DNA sequence: TGTGCCAGCATCGGGACTGGTAGCAATCAGCCCCAGCATTTT.

The chain joins TRBV5-4 to TRBJ2-7; 7 bases are shared with TRBD2. Per the germline V gene, CDR1 is SGHNT and CDR2 is YYREEE (reference sequence). J lost 7 bases, V lost 4 bases, and 11 bases had no gene match. The CDR3 covers 14 residues. The CDR3 sequence is CASSPPGGRGEQYF. The CDR3 bases are TGTGCCAGCAGCCCCCCCGGCGGGAGAGGGGAGCAGTACTTC.

The chain joins TRBV3-1 (or the pseudogene TRBV3-2) to TRBJ2-7, with 8 bases fitting TRBD2. Germline-derived CDR1 and CDR2 are LGHDT and YNNKEL (reference sequence). The CDR3 loop spans 14 amino acids. V lost 2 bases, J lost 6 bases, and 6 bases stayed unmatched. The chain's CDR3 is CASSQKGLGREQYF. The CDR3 coding sequence is TGTGCCAGCAGCCAAAAGGGACTAGGTCGCGAGCAGTACTTC.

V gene TRBV27 combines with J gene TRBJ2-7; 10 bases are shared with TRBD2. Trimming cost V 5 bases and J 2 bases; bases outside gene matches: 9. This CDR3 contains 16 residues. Looked up from germline, CDR1 is MNHEY and CDR2 is SMNVEV (reference sequence). CDR3 in amino acids: CASSPELAGYAYEQYF. The CDR3 DNA sequence: TGTGCCAGCAGTCCCGAACTAGCGGGGTACGCCTACGAGCAGTACTTC.

The chain links TRBV19 to TRBJ2-2, with no clear D. CDR1 and CDR2 (germline): LNHDA, SQIVND (reference sequence). V was pared by 3 bases and J by 1 base, with 6 bases between. CDR3 length equals 14 residues. CDR3 bases: TGTGCCAGTAGTATCGGTTGGAACACCGGGGAGCTGTTTTTT. This codes for CASSIGWNTGELFF.

The V and J genes are TRBV10-3 and TRBJ1-2; 7 nucleotides align to TRBD1. J lost 1 base, V lost 6 bases, and 5 bases had no gene match. From germline, CDR1 is ENHRY and CDR2 SYGVKD. The length of the CDR3 is 14 residues. This CDR3 reads CAISDRDSNYGYTF. The DNA of the CDR3 is TGTGCCATCAGCGACCGGGACAGTAACTATGGCTACACCTTC.

This clone was detected only once. The V gene is TRBV6-1, the J gene TRBJ2-3; TRBD2 aligns across 7 bases. CDR3 length equals 16 residues. With 2 bases clipped from V and 5 bases from J, the junction kept 10 bases outside the gene matches. The germline V gene encodes CDR1 MNHNS and CDR2 SASEGT. The CDR3 sequence is CASSELRGSQVDTQYF. CDR3 DNA: TGTGCCAGCAGTGAACTGCGCGGGAGTCAGGTAGATACGCAGTATTTT.

The rearrangement uses TRBV4-2 and TRBJ1-2; D gene uncertain. Trimming shortened V by 0 bases and J by 4 bases, and 12 bases separated the two germline ends. Germline V gene sequence: CDR1 LGHNA, CDR2 YNFKEQ. This CDR3 is 15 amino acids long. In nucleotides, the CDR3 is TGTGCCAGCAGCCAAGAGGTATCAACGGGCTATGGCTACACCTTC. It encodes CASSQEVSTGYGYTF.

In this sample, this clone turned up a few times. The chain carries TRBV4-1 and TRBJ2-2; D is unclear. Trimming cost V 0 bases and J 3 bases, with 11 bases left between them. CDR3 length equals 16 residues. Germline V lookup: CDR1 MGHRA, CDR2 YSYEKL. The CDR3 protein is CASSQEEHRDTGELFF. The DNA for the CDR3 is TGCGCCAGCAGCCAAGAGGAACATCGGGACACCGGGGAGCTGTTTTTT.

The chain couples TRBV6-5 to TRBJ1-1; D is unclear. The V gene's germline CDR1 is MNHEY and CDR2 SVGAGI. The ends were cut back, 3 bases at V and 4 bases at J, with 18 bases in the middle. This CDR3 has 16 residues. CDR3 sequence: CASSYDWGGGSTEAFF. The CDR3 DNA follows: TGTGCCAGCAGTTATGATTGGGGTGGAGGTAGCACTGAAGCTTTCTTT.

CDR3 DNA sequence: TGTGCCACCAGTGACCCGAGCGGGGGGGCCTTCGAGACCCAGTACTTC. Its protein is CATSDPSGGAFETQYF. The chain is built from TRBV24-1 and TRBJ2-5, with 10 bases fitting TRBD2. The V gene's germline CDR1 is KGHDR and CDR2 SFDVKD. The junction had 9 bases not matched to a gene; V was cut back by 4 bases and J by 5 bases. The CDR3 length is 16 residues.

V and J are TRBV18 and TRBJ2-2; the match to TRBD1 covers 8 bases. Germline V CDR1 and CDR2: KGHSH, LQKENI. The junction had 2 bases not matched to a gene; V was cut back by 3 bases and J by 5 bases. CDR3 size: 14 residues. The CDR3 protein is CASSPNRGTGELFF. CDR3 nucleotides: TGTGCCAGCTCACCTAACAGGGGGACCGGGGAGCTGTTTTTT.

The chain carries TRBV11-2 and TRBJ1-3; 11 bases are a match to TRBD1. The CDR3 sequence is 15 residues long. Trimming took 2 bases from V and 8 from J; bases not matched to a gene: 5. Germline-derived CDR1 and CDR2 are SGHAT and FQNNGV. DNA of the CDR3: TGTGCCAGCAGCTTACGGGACAGGGGGAAGGACACCATATATTTT. Its protein is CASSLRDRGKDTIYF.

CDR3 residues: CASSRTGIISTYGYTF. DNA of the CDR3: TGTGCCAGTAGTCGGACAGGGATAATTTCGACCTATGGCTACACCTTC. This sequence joins TRBV19 and TRBJ1-2; TRBD1 matches 8 bases. The CDR3 is made up of 16 amino acids. Per the germline V gene, CDR1 is LNHDA and CDR2 is SQIVND (reference sequence). V shed 5 bases and J 4 bases; nucleotides not matched to a gene: 12.

The CDR3 coding sequence is TGTGCCAGCAGTGTTGGCCCGAATGAAAAACTGTTTTTT. Its translation is CASSVGPNEKLFF. J is TRBJ1-4 and V is TRBV2; D gene ambiguous. V dropped 4 bases and J dropped 5 bases, with 8 bases sitting between them. Germline-derived CDR1 and CDR2 are SNHLY and FYNNEI. The CDR3 length is 13 residues.

This chain joins TRBV9 and TRBJ1-2, with D tentatively TRBD1 (5 bases). Trimming pared 2 bases from V and 4 bases from J, leaving 12 bases between. Germline CDR1 SGDLS, CDR2 YYNGEE. The CDR3 runs 14 residues. CDR3 sequence (DNA): TGTGCCAGCAGCGTGGAGGGGCTCGGCTATGGCTACACCTTC. This encodes CASSVEGLGYGYTF.

The V call is TRBV4-1, the J call TRBJ1-1; 9 positions match TRBD1. CDR3 length equals 15 residues. V lost 4 bases and J lost 5; bases outside the gene matches: 8. Germline V CDR1 and CDR2: MGHRA, YSYEKL. CDR3 nucleotides: TGCGCCAGCAGCCTAAGCGGGGACAGGGAAACTGAAGCTTTCTTT. It translates to CASSLSGDRETEAFF.

This clone was observed a handful of times. The chain's CDR3 is CASSEQGYDTEAFF. CDR3 sequence (DNA): TGTGCCAGCAGCGAACAGGGCTATGACACTGAAGCTTTCTTT. The chain employs TRBV5-6 and TRBJ1-1; D might be TRBD1 (6 bases). The V gene's germline CDR1 is SGHDT and CDR2 YYEEEE. This CDR3 region has 14 residues. V lost 4 bases and J lost 3, with 13 bases in between.

As concerns this clone: Compared with germline, one end of the junction differs, possibly owing to a read error. The rearrangement joins TRBV11-3 to TRBJ2-2, with 7 bases identical to TRBD2. CDR1 is SGHNT, CDR2 YENEEA, per germline. CDR3 length: 18 residues. The CDR3 coding sequence is TGTGCCAGCAGCTTAGCCCTCCGGCCTAGCGGAGGACACCGGGGAGCTGTTTTT. This gives the protein CASSLALRPSGGHRGAVF. The whole variable domain, remainder taken from reference TRBV11-3 and TRBJ2-2, is EAGVVQSPRYKIIEKKQPVAFWCNPISGHNTLYWYLQNLGQGPELLIRYENEEAVDDSQLPKDRFSAERLKGVDSTLKIQPAELGDSAVYLCASSLALRPSGGHRGAVFGEGSRLTVL.

The chain recombines TRBV29-1 with TRBJ2-1, with 10 bases that match TRBD1. This CDR3 is built from 16 residues. With V trimmed by 3 bases and J by 3 bases, 8 bases remained unmatched. Germline V CDR1 and CDR2: SQVTM, ANQGSEA. The CDR3 here is CSVEGDRGGLYNEQFF. The CDR3 nucleotides read TGCAGCGTTGAGGGGGACAGGGGAGGGCTCTACAATGAGCAGTTCTTC.

This clone was picked up a small number of times. J is TRBJ2-7 and V is TRBV5-4; D is perhaps TRBD1 (5 bases). Trimming pared 0 bases from V and 5 bases from J, leaving 12 bases between. Germline values: CDR1 SGHNT, CDR2 YYREEE (reference sequence). The CDR3 extends over 14 amino acids. The CDR3 DNA reads as TGTGCCAGCAGCTTGGACAGGATTTCCCACGAGCAGTACTTC. It codes for CASSLDRISHEQYF.

The chain couples TRBV7-8 to TRBJ1-1; no definite D call. The germline gives CDR1 SGHVS, CDR2 FQNEAQ. The CDR3 runs to 12 residues. V was pared by 3 bases and J by 4 bases, with 6 bases between. This CDR3 is CASSFGITEAFF. CDR3 coding DNA: TGTGCCAGCAGCTTCGGGATCACTGAAGCTTTCTTT.

The CDR3 region has the DNA TGTGCCAGCAGTCCAGGTGACGGGGGGAACACTGAAGCTTTCTTT. Its translation is CASSPGDGGNTEAFF. The V call is TRBV6-5, the J call TRBJ1-1, with D maybe TRBD1 (5 bases). In germline, CDR1 is MNHEY, CDR2 SVGAGI. Trimming shortened V by 5 bases and J by 1 base, and 14 bases separated the two germline ends. This CDR3 is 15 amino acids long.

As to this clone: The sample holds other DNA sequences that translate to the same CDR3. The V gene is TRBV3-1 (or the pseudogene TRBV3-2), the J gene TRBJ2-5, with D perhaps TRBD1 (5 bases). Looked up from germline, CDR1 is LGHDT and CDR2 is YNNKEL (reference sequence). The V and J ends lost 4 bases and 1 base respectively, with 7 bases between them. The length of the CDR3 is 13 residues. CDR3 DNA sequence: TGTGCCAGCAGCCTGCAGGGCCAAGAGACCCAGTACTTC. Translating it yields CASSLQGQETQYF.

The chain uses TRBV2 and TRBJ2-5; TRBD2 aligns across 10 bases. This CDR3 contains 15 residues. Germline CDR1 and CDR2: SNHLY and FYNNEI. Trimming at V came to 6 bases and at J to 5 bases, leaving 9 bases not matched to a gene. CDR3: CASREREGRVETQYF. CDR3 DNA: TGTGCCAGCAGAGAGCGGGAGGGCCGTGTCGAGACCCAGTACTTC.

The count of this clone is one. This chain joins TRBV6-5 and TRBJ2-5, with a tentative D call TRBD1 (6 bases). Trimming pared 2 bases from V and 0 bases from J, leaving 13 bases between. The CDR3 has 16 residues. CDR1 is MNHEY, CDR2 SVGAGI, per germline. CDR3 DNA sequence: TGTGCCAGCAGTTACGCGCCCGGACAGTACCAAGAGACCCAGTACTTC. Translation: CASSYAPGQYQETQYF.

This sequence joins TRBV5-4 and TRBJ2-7; 11 bases fit TRBD2. CDR1 is SGHNT and CDR2 is YYREEE in the germline V gene (reference sequence). The CDR3 covers 15 residues. Trimming took 0 bases from V and 3 from J; bases not matched to a gene: 2. The CDR3 bases are TGTGCCAGCAGCTTGGGAACTAGCGGGGGCTACGAGCAGTACTTC. Translating gives CASSLGTSGGYEQYF.